A selection of T cell receptor beta chains follows, all from one sample in a study of T cells after yellow fever vaccination. TCRdb passed the 5' RACE reads through MiXCR, listing each CDR3 protein once. The top ten clones hold approximately 3% of a sample with around 180,000 distinct CDR3 sequences, approximately 6.2% of them seen once. The starting material was CD4+ T cells sorted from PBMCs, obtained on the day of the first yellow fever vaccination. Receptors originate from a man aged 18 to 35 who received the YFV17D yellow fever vaccine. Both conserved end residues are part of each CDR3.

v_gene	j_gene	CDR3aa
TRBV3-1	TRBJ2-1	CASSQVPSGGGEFF
TRBV5-1	TRBJ1-1	CASSLHQGPTEAFF
TRBV18	TRBJ1-1	CASSPMLNTEAFF
TRBV5-1	TRBJ2-3	CASSPLVTDTQYF
TRBV12-3/TRBV12-4	TRBJ2-3	CASSLWGSSLDTQYF
TRBV4-3	TRBJ2-1	CASSQDSQGRGEQFF
TRBV2	TRBJ2-7	CASRDGPSYEQYF
TRBV5-5	TRBJ1-1	CASSFSSTEAFF
TRBV7-2	TRBJ2-7	CASSLGGGVWEQYF
TRBV19	TRBJ1-2	CASSRGQTLGDYGYTF
TRBV20-1	TRBJ1-1	CSARAGGRTEAFF
TRBV7-2	TRBJ2-3	CASSSLVGGGTDTQYF
TRBV29-1	TRBJ2-3	CSAGTQADTQYF
TRBV12-3/TRBV12-4	TRBJ2-5	CASSNPGTTGLETQYF
TRBV7-9	TRBJ2-5	CASSLGASPAETQYF
TRBV7-2	TRBJ1-2	CASSPDHYGYTF
TRBV4-3	TRBJ2-3	CASSQETRQGDTQYF
TRBV5-1	TRBJ1-4	CASSFQGEKLFF
TRBV4-1	TRBJ2-7	CASRVRTGESSYEQYF
TRBV11-3	TRBJ1-1	CASSFDGSTEAFF
TRBV20-1	TRBJ1-2	CSARESGVGGYTF
TRBV7-2	TRBJ1-1	CASSYMVEGTEAFF
TRBV7-9	TRBJ2-4	CASSPPVVDIQYF
TRBV7-9	TRBJ2-5	CASSLASVGETQYF
TRBV2	TRBJ2-3	CASVRREEDTQYF
TRBV7-2	TRBJ2-5	CASSFLAGGQETQYF
TRBV12-3/TRBV12-4	TRBJ2-2	CASSRLGTPRVTGELFF
TRBV4-2	TRBJ1-1	CASSHVAVPGQGVSRAFF
TRBV24-1	TRBJ2-3	CATEGQGTDTQYF
TRBV20-1	TRBJ2-3	CSARMRDTQYF
TRBV7-9	TRBJ1-1	CASSLGQAAEAFF
TRBV15	TRBJ2-7	CANSRRTGSFTYEQYF
TRBV4-2	TRBJ1-2	CASSHLRTGSYGYTF
TRBV20-1	TRBJ1-5	CSAHRDQPQHF
TRBV11-2	TRBJ2-2	CASSLRGRGGANTGELFF
TRBV12-3/TRBV12-4	TRBJ2-2	CASSLRPRLATLLPNTGELFF
TRBV5-1	TRBJ2-3	CASSLYISGAGTDTQYF
TRBV20-1	TRBJ2-4	CSARYRGDKNIQYF
TRBV5-8	TRBJ2-1	CASSPWGGEQFF
TRBV30	TRBJ2-2	CAWSRGPPGELFF
TRBV5-4	TRBJ2-5	CASSLFSGHPLQETQYF
TRBV4-2	TRBJ2-7	CASSQDLLGSSYEQYF
TRBV7-2	TRBJ2-3	CASTTTSNPDTQYF
TRBV4-3	TRBJ2-1	CASSQALLAGGNNEQFF
TRBV6-6	TRBJ1-5	CASRKNREPQHF
TRBV4-2	TRBJ2-3	CASSQDLAGLPTDTQYF